This TCR beta chain was recovered during a study of T cells in Graves' hyperthyroidism and ophthalmopathy (dated by TCRdb to 2018 to 2020). Context from the whole study: Peripheral blood was sampled at the time of initial diagnosis, prior to any treatment. To identify distinguishing TCR V-J signatures, a discovery cohort of some 100 patients was used, comprising some 43 with Graves' ophthalmopathy and around 57 with stable Graves' hyperthyroidism. TCR Vbeta CDR3 sequencing of 120 to 150 peripheral blood samples (43 ophthalmopathy, 70 to 85 hyperthyroidism and approximately 17 progressor patients) is reported in the paper. For training and testing, the 100 or so patients in the discovery cohort were randomly divided in a 7:3 ratio. In addition, the study compared T-cell repertoires in thyroid tissue and in blood from roughly six Graves' hyperthyroidism patients. Prospective prediction of ophthalmopathy was tested in an independent validation cohort consisting of 18 hyperthyroidism patients and approximately 16 patients who later progressed to ophthalmopathy. After blood sampling, hyperthyroidism patients were treated with methimazole at a starting dose of 30 mg daily, and ophthalmopathy patients were treated with high-dose intravenous methylprednisolone.

Amplification of TCR beta CDR3 regions was carried out from RNA transcripts. The TCR CDR3 was subjected to a first round of RT-PCR using the HTBI primer set and the Qiagen OneStep RT-PCR kit. Libraries were constructed in a second round of multiplex PCR, after which size selection and purification were performed. Sequencing of the libraries was done on an Illumina HiSeq2000 using paired-end 100 bp reads. The paper's data handling went like this. SOAPnuke was used to process the raw data, with reads discarded if the reads contained adapters or uncalled bases, had a mean Phred below 15, or lacked an exact constant-primer or identifier match. COPE v1.2.5 was used to merge high-quality paired reads, and clonotypes were defined as unique nucleotide sequences. MiTCR v1.1 was used to align clonotypes to the IMGT TRBV, TRBD and TRBJ reference segments. The analysis was restricted to V-J combinations with a frequency above 0.0001, which together covered approximately 99% of the repertoires. A TCS score was defined as the ratio between F50 (clonal expansion) and ExV (chaos), using BLOSUM62-based TCRdist between CDR3 peptides within each V-J. Welch's t-statistics and random forest reduced just over 500 V-J features to 13, which were used in a naive Bayes classifier (R e1071). The public reads were quality trimmed at Q25 with fastp and then assembled into clones with MiXCR by TCRdb, keeping productive beta chains. Every CDR3 protein is listed once, alongside the most common genes and DNA of its rows. The V and J calls and clone size are TCRdb's, not the authors'. The sample table records approximately 520,000 distinct CDR3 sequences; around 22% of these occur just once. The ten biggest clones cover 10% to 12% of the sample.

Only one count was recorded for this clonotype. Its cognate antigen has yet to be identified. Base qualities are not at hand, and no much larger clone is one base apart. On its own, one read is weak support. Results the study describes overall, beyond this receptor: During validation, the model predicted progression to ophthalmopathy a median of approximately 6.5 months ahead of onset, with just under 71% sensitivity and 72.22% specificity. No statistical method was used to fix the sample size in advance, and group allocation was not hidden from the investigators. Most expanded thyroid clonotypes (frequency above 0.001) were also detected in blood, suggesting blood repertoires may reflect thyroid immune responses. In cross-validation, a model built on a 13 V-J signature told ophthalmopathy apart from stable hyperthyroidism with roughly 87% sensitivity and roughly 82% specificity, and in testing the same model reached 80%/75%.

Between the V and J ends, shortened by 0 bases and 0 bases respectively, the junction contains 5 bases. Based on the germline V gene (reference sequence), the CDR1 and CDR2 sequences are LGHDT and YNNKEL. From the cysteine up to the phenylalanine, the CDR3 has a length of 14 residues. The DNA shown is the 42-base CDR3, in frame from base 1. In the ophthalmopathy patients, disease was moderately to severely active, with a Clinical Activity Score of 3 or more, a NOSPECS grade of 4 or more, and a duration of less than 3 months. The study excluded patients with uncontrolled infections, other autoimmune diseases, pregnancy or lactation. Clinical symptoms, serum thyroxine and TRAb, thyroid ultrasound, and orbital computed tomography formed the basis for the diagnoses. Ficoll-Paque density gradient centrifugation was used to isolate PBMCs from 10 ml of fresh peripheral blood. Trizol reagent was used to extract total RNA, and RNA quality was then checked on an Agilent 2100 Bioanalyzer.

The sample comprised blood. The chain links TRBV3-1 with TRBJ2-5, with the D segment identity uncertain. The TCR originated in a woman in her thirties with Graves' ophthalmopathy. The DNA sequence is given as TGTGCCAGCAGCCAAGATGCCTACCAAGAGACCCAGTACTTC. It is translated as CASSQDAYQETQYF.